This T cell receptor beta chain originates from a study of T cell responses to AZD1222 COVID-19 vaccine. V gave up 6 bases and J gave up 5 bases, with 19 bases separating them. Germline lookup yields CDR1 MNHEY and CDR2 SVGAGI. The CDR3 runs 15 residues. Profiling relied on immunoSEQ multiplex PCR, and the TCRdb table lists in-frame clones only, not all of them. The table shows approximately 150,000 clones, with more than 85% occurring only once. This chain links TRBV6-5 with TRBJ1-2; no clear D. The specimen comprised peripheral blood, sampled 28 days after the second AZD1222 dose. The clonotype comes from an adult who received the AZD1222 COVID-19 vaccine. CDR3 amino acids: CASSAPSVTRYGYTF. Here the CDR3 DNA reads TGTGCCAGCAGCGCCCCGTCGGTGACTCGATATGGCTACACCTTC.